The clone carrying this T cell receptor (beta chain) has more than one count but fewer than ten. Its antigen is unidentified. The data stem from a study of vaccination and CD4 T cells after COVID-19. Study at large: Control cultures used a CEFX viral epitope pool, an HIV-1 Nef peptide pool, or no peptide.

As for treatment: approximately nine-day PBMC culture with coronavirus spike peptide pools or control peptides (ViraFEST assay). ViraFEST enlarged antigen-specific T cell populations with peptide pools and afterwards sequenced TCRs. Researchers used the Oncomine TCR Beta short-read assay to sequence DNA from cultured CD4+ T cells. Using the QIAamp micro DNA kit, genomic DNA was extracted from the CD4+ T cells that had been cultured. TCRdb redid the calling of the PCR reads with MiXCR, one entry per CDR3 protein. The sample holds about 15,000 distinct CDR3 sequences, roughly 66% seen once. The V and J ends lost 3 bases and 3 bases, in that order; junction bases with no gene match: 5. Germline-derived CDR1 and CDR2 are SNHLY and FYNNEI. The CDR3 covers 15 residues.

The sequencing input was CD4+ T cells from blood, cultured in vitro. This TCR was recovered from a human donor who had recovered from COVID-19. The chain uses TRBV2 and TRBJ1-5; 7 nucleotides match TRBD1. CDR3 in amino acids: CASSDQGGINQPQHF. Written as DNA, the CDR3 is TGTGCCAGCAGTGATCAGGGGGGGATCAATCAGCCCCAGCATTTT.